The T cell receptor (beta chain) under discussion was sequenced for a study of blood T cell repertoires in COVID-19. Study at large: Some COVID-19 samples were acute and others convalescent; all came from the United States, Italy and Spain. PBMCs, B-cell-depleted T cells, or T cells were the source of the cDNA or gDNA that made up the material.

Many counts were recorded for this clone. This CDR3 is built from 16 residues. Data came from immunoSEQ multiplex PCR; TCRdb stores just in-frame clones and leaves some out. There are about 220,000 clones in the sample; 80% to 90% occur only once, and around 2.4% lies in the top ten. The sequenced sample consisted of peripheral blood. This chain joins TRBV21-1 and TRBJ1-4; the D call TRBD1 from the table was never checked on the DNA. TRBV21-1 is classified as a pseudogene. This sequence was found in a middle-aged man who had recovered from COVID-19. The CDR3 DNA reads as TGTGCCAGCAGCAAAACGATGGACAGGGGCTCCGGAAAACTGTTTTTT. Its translation: CASSKTMDRGSGKLFF.